This is a list of T cell receptor beta chains from one sample in a study of human T cells and chemical hapten exposure. TCRdb ran MiXCR on the RACE reads and lists one entry per CDR3 protein. Of some 330,000 distinct CDR3 sequences in the sample, around 5.5% were seen once. The specimen comprised whole blood, sampled in connection with sensitization to the hapten diphenylcyclopropenone (DPC). Receptors were obtained from a woman aged 18-29 years with alopecia areata. Some clones in this sample may be carry-over from other donors' samples. CDR3s include the opening cysteine and the closing phenylalanine or tryptophan. The D gene is left open where the match is weak. Rows give clone size only sometimes, using once, few, many, or a class for an expanded clone.

CDR3 DNA,CDR3 protein,D gene,V gene,J gene,clone size
TGTGCCAGCAGCTTAGAAGGGCTAGCTATGTCCAATGAGCAGTTCTTC,CASSLEGLAMSNEQFF,-,TRBV7-2,TRBJ2-1,-
TGCGCCAGCAGCCAAGATCTTGGCGGGGGGGCAGGGGAGCAGTTCTTC,CASSQDLGGGAGEQFF,TRBD2,TRBV4-3,TRBJ2-1,many
TGTGCCAGCAGTTTACTCGGACAGAGCTCCTACAATGAGCAGTTCTTC,CASSLLGQSSYNEQFF,-,TRBV12-3/TRBV12-4,TRBJ2-1,few
TGCAGCGTTGTTCGGCAGGAGGGTGAAGCTTTCTTT,CSVVRQEGEAFF,-,TRBV29-1,TRBJ1-1,many
TGTGCCAGCAATCCTAGCGGGGGGTATCCGAACACCGGGGAGCTGTTTTTT,CASNPSGGYPNTGELFF,TRBD2,TRBV6-1,TRBJ2-2,-
TGTGCCAGCAGTTTAGGGCCCCGCTACGAGCAGTACTTC,CASSLGPRYEQYF,-,TRBV12-3/TRBV12-4,TRBJ2-7,few
TGTGCCAGCAGTTTAGGCCCTTGGTCCACTGAAGCTTTCTTT,CASSLGPWSTEAFF,-,TRBV12-3/TRBV12-4,TRBJ1-1,-
TGTGCCAGCAGCAACTACGAGCAGTACTTC,CASSNYEQYF,-,TRBV6-2/TRBV6-3,TRBJ2-7,-
TGCAGTGCGGAAGGATGGGACGCCTACAATGAGCAGTTCTTC,CSAEGWDAYNEQFF,-,TRBV20-1,TRBJ2-1,many
TGTGCCAGCAGCCCGCGACTTGATTCACCCCTCCACTTT,CASSPRLDSPLHF,-,TRBV14,TRBJ1-6,many
TGTGCCACCAGCAGAGAGGGGGACTTAGACAGGGGGCAAGGATGGCAGTTCTTC,CATSREGDLDRGQGWQFF,TRBD1,TRBV15,TRBJ2-1,few
TGTGCCAGCAGTGCGGACAGCCTCTATGGCTACACCTTC,CASSADSLYGYTF,-,TRBV6-1,TRBJ1-2,many
TGTGCCAGCAGTTACGTGTTTCAGAGACCTAACTATGGCTACACCTTC,CASSYVFQRPNYGYTF,-,TRBV6-2/TRBV6-3,TRBJ1-2,-
TGTGCCAGCAGCGTAGCAGGAGCGGGGGGGAGGAATGAGCAGTTCTTC,CASSVAGAGGRNEQFF,TRBD2,TRBV9,TRBJ2-1,-
TGTGCCAGCAGTTTAGGGGGAGTCTATAATTCACCCCTCCACTTT,CASSLGGVYNSPLHF,-,TRBV12-3/TRBV12-4,TRBJ1-6,-
TGCGCCAGCAGCTTGGCCGGGGACAGCACAGATACGCAGTATTTT,CASSLAGDSTDTQYF,-,TRBV5-1,TRBJ2-3,many
TGTGCCAGCAGCGTAGGGACAATCCAAGAGACCCAGTACTTC,CASSVGTIQETQYF,-,TRBV9,TRBJ2-5,-
TGTGCCAGCAGCATCGACGTCTTAGACGAGCAGTACTTC,CASSIDVLDEQYF,-,TRBV28,TRBJ2-7,-
TGTGCCAGCAGTTACTCCCGGACAGGCGGGGATGGCTACACCTTC,CASSYSRTGGDGYTF,TRBD1,TRBV6-2/TRBV6-3,TRBJ1-2,many
TGTGCCAGCAGTTTTAAGGGGAGGGATACGCAGTATTTT,CASSFKGRDTQYF,-,TRBV28,TRBJ2-3,-
TGTGCCAGCAGCCCTCTTGGGGCAGGGGGCGGTACTGAAGCTTTCTTT,CASSPLGAGGGTEAFF,TRBD1,TRBV7-3,TRBJ1-1,-
TGTGCCAGCAATGTTCAGCGGCCGTACAATGAGCAGTTCTTC,CASNVQRPYNEQFF,-,TRBV2,TRBJ2-1,few
TGCGCCAGCAGCCAAGACGAAGACTACGCCATATATTTT,CASSQDEDYAIYF,-,TRBV4-3,TRBJ1-3,once
TGTGCCAGCAGGGGAACAGGGTGGACTGAAGCTTTCTTT,CASRGTGWTEAFF,-,TRBV2,TRBJ1-1,-
TGCAGTGCCCCCCTCCCCGGCGGGGGCGACTACAATGAGCAGTTCTTC,CSAPLPGGGDYNEQFF,-,TRBV20-1,TRBJ2-1,many
TGTGCCAGCAGTTCGTTAGGACAGGGGTATGGCTACACCTTC,CASSSLGQGYGYTF,TRBD1,TRBV28,TRBJ1-2,few
TGTGCCAGCAGTGAAGACCGATCCGAGCAGTACTTC,CASSEDRSEQYF,-,TRBV2,TRBJ2-7,many
TGTGCCAGCAGTCGCCTAGGACAGGGGGTGAACATTCAGTACTTC,CASSRLGQGVNIQYF,TRBD1,TRBV5-5,TRBJ2-4,-
TGCGCCAGCAGCCCAGCTAGCGGGGACTACGAGCAGTACTTC,CASSPASGDYEQYF,TRBD2,TRBV5-1,TRBJ2-7,few
TGTGCCAGTAGTCTTTCTCGACAGACCAAAAACATTCAGTACTTC,CASSLSRQTKNIQYF,-,TRBV19,TRBJ2-4,-
TGTGCCAGCTCACCACAGGGTATCATGACAACTAATGAAAAACTGTTTTTT,CASSPQGIMTTNEKLFF,-,TRBV18,TRBJ1-4,many
TGTGCCAGCCTAGGGGGATCCAACTATGGCTACACCTTC,CASLGGSNYGYTF,-,TRBV12-3/TRBV12-4,TRBJ1-2,-
TGTGCCAGCAGCTTAGAACAGTTCCTTACTTTGAACACTGAAGCTTTCTTT,CASSLEQFLTLNTEAFF,-,TRBV7-9,TRBJ1-1,-
TGTGCCAGCAGCGTAGCGAGTCAGGGGGGGACTGAAGCTTTCTTT,CASSVASQGGTEAFF,TRBD1,TRBV9,TRBJ1-1,few
TGTGCCAGCAGCTCAGGAGAGGACAGGCAAGAGACCCAGTACTTC,CASSSGEDRQETQYF,TRBD1,TRBV7-9,TRBJ2-5,-
TGCGCCAGCAGCCAAGAAGCGGCAGGGTCGAATCAGCCCCAGCATTTT,CASSQEAAGSNQPQHF,-,TRBV4-3,TRBJ1-5,many
TGTGCCAGCAGGCCCCCGGTGGGAGGAACCTTAGCCAAAAACATTCAGTACTTC,CASRPPVGGTLAKNIQYF,-,TRBV7-9,TRBJ2-4,-
TGTGCCAGCAGCTTTCAGGGCGGGGACACTGAAGCTTTCTTT,CASSFQGGDTEAFF,-,TRBV7-3,TRBJ1-1,many
TGTGCCAGCAGCCAATGGACCGGGACAGGGTCCTACGAGCAGTACTTC,CASSQWTGTGSYEQYF,TRBD1,TRBV7-8,TRBJ2-7,few
TGTGCCAGCAGCCCTGAAGGGGACAATGAGCAGTTCTTC,CASSPEGDNEQFF,-,TRBV6-2/TRBV6-3,TRBJ2-1,few
TGTGCCAGCAGTCTGACCCGCTCGGAAGGAGAGCAGTTCTTC,CASSLTRSEGEQFF,-,TRBV6-2/TRBV6-3,TRBJ2-1,many
TGTGCCAGCAGCCCGGGGATCACAGATACGCAGTATTTT,CASSPGITDTQYF,-,TRBV7-2,TRBJ2-3,few
TGCGCCAGCAGCTTGAAATGGGGCACTGAAGCTTTCTTT,CASSLKWGTEAFF,-,TRBV5-1,TRBJ1-1,many
TGTGCCAGCAGTTTGCAGTTTTACTACGAGCAGTACTTC,CASSLQFYYEQYF,-,TRBV28,TRBJ2-7,many
TGCAGCGTCGTGACAGGGGATGGCTACACCTTC,CSVVTGDGYTF,TRBD1,TRBV29-1,TRBJ1-2,few
TGCGCCAGCAGCTTGATCGGCGGAACGACAGAAAAACTGTTTTTT,CASSLIGGTTEKLFF,-,TRBV5-1,TRBJ1-4,few
TGTGCCAGCAGTGTTCGGACAGCTAACTATGGCTACACCTTC,CASSVRTANYGYTF,-,TRBV2,TRBJ1-2,-
TGTGCCAGCAGTTATGGTAGCGGGGCCGACACAGATACGCAGTATTTT,CASSYGSGADTDTQYF,TRBD2,TRBV6-2/TRBV6-3,TRBJ2-3,few
TGTGCCACCAGGGGCAGGGGAAATTCACCCCTCCACTTT,CATRGRGNSPLHF,-,TRBV6-5,TRBJ1-6,few
TGCGCCAGCAGCTCGGGACTAGCAGAGGATACGCAGTATTTT,CASSSGLAEDTQYF,TRBD2,TRBV5-1,TRBJ2-3,few
TGTGCCAGCACCCAAAGTGTGCTAGCGGGGGCCTCCTACGAGCAGTACTTC,CASTQSVLAGASYEQYF,TRBD2,TRBV12-3/TRBV12-4,TRBJ2-7,few
TGTGCCAGCAGTTCCCATGGGGAAAACGAGCAGTACTTC,CASSSHGENEQYF,-,TRBV12-3/TRBV12-4,TRBJ2-7,many
TGCAGCGTTTGGACGGACTACAATGAGCAGTTCTTC,CSVWTDYNEQFF,-,TRBV29-1,TRBJ2-1,-
TGCAGTGCCCAAGGATATAATTCACCCCTCCACTTT,CSAQGYNSPLHF,-,TRBV20-1,TRBJ1-6,few
TGTGCCAGCGGGGGGCTGTCTCGCTACAATGAGCAGTTCTTC,CASGGLSRYNEQFF,-,TRBV12-3/TRBV12-4,TRBJ2-1,many
TGTGCCAGCAGTTTTAGGGAGGGGGACTATGGCTACACCTTC,CASSFREGDYGYTF,-,TRBV12-3/TRBV12-4,TRBJ1-2,many
TGTGCCAGCAGCTCACTTACGTACTCTGGGGCCAACGTCCTGACTTTC,CASSSLTYSGANVLTF,-,TRBV13,TRBJ2-6,many